These T cell receptor beta chains were read from a single sample in a study of shared clonotypes between healthy human individuals. Assay: immunoSEQ multiplex PCR; the TCRdb copy retains only in-frame clones and omits some. The profile shows about 820,000 clones, over 90% of them singletons. The material sequenced was naive CD8+ T cells sorted from blood. The receptors derive from a man aged 25 to 45 in good health. Both conserved end residues are part of each CDR3. The order of the fields is D gene, J gene, V gene, CDR3 protein, CDR3 DNA. A D gene is named only where the DNA matches it firmly.

- TRBJ1-2 TRBV5-4 CASTPRMLRSMANYGYTF TGTGCCAGCACCCCGAGGATGTTGCGGAGTATGGCTAACTATGGCTACACCTTC
- TRBJ2-7 TRBV9 CASSSKSGLTTYEQYF TGTGCCAGCAGCTCAAAGAGTGGGCTTACGACCTACGAGCAGTACTTC
TRBD1 TRBJ2-2 TRBV7-3 CASSTPGTEAGELFF TGTGCCAGCAGCACCCCTGGGACAGAGGCCGGGGAGCTGTTTTTT
TRBD2 TRBJ2-7 TRBV28 CASSLVRTSGLWEQYF TGTGCCAGCAGTTTAGTCCGGACTAGCGGTTTATGGGAGCAGTACTTC
- TRBJ2-3 TRBV28 CASSLWSGKTDTQYF TGTGCCAGCAGTTTATGGTCAGGGAAGACAGATACGCAGTATTTT
TRBD1 TRBJ2-7 TRBV5-1 CASSSGQGRAEQYF TGCGCCAGCAGCTCGGGACAGGGGAGAGCCGAGCAGTACTTC
TRBD1 TRBJ2-3 TRBV15 CATSRRETGILTDTQYF TGTGCCACCAGCAGAAGGGAGACAGGGATTTTGACAGATACGCAGTATTTT
TRBD2 TRBJ2-2 TRBV5-8 CASSPLAGAGELFF TGTGCCAGCAGCCCACTAGCGGGAGCCGGGGAGCTGTTTTTT
- TRBJ2-2 TRBV7-6 CASSLVLAGPTRGGELFF TGTGCCAGCAGCTTAGTTCTGGCGGGACCAACACGTGGCGGGGAGCTGTTTTTT
- TRBJ1-1 TRBV4-3 CASSRETGTPAEAFF TGCGCCAGCAGCCGCGAAACCGGGACACCAGCTGAAGCTTTCTTT
- TRBJ2-3 TRBV6-6 CASSFSVDTQYF TGTGCCAGCAGCTTCTCGGTGGATACGCAGTATTTT
TRBD1 TRBJ2-3 TRBV30 CAWSRTGGTDTQYF TGTGCCTGGAGTAGGACAGGGGGAACAGATACGCAGTATTTT
- TRBJ2-1 TRBV19 CASSILGSGNEQFF TGTGCCAGTAGTATTTTAGGCAGTGGCAATGAGCAGTTCTTC
- TRBJ2-1 TRBV19 CASSTGRRDEQFF TGTGCCAGTAGTACCGGGAGACGCGATGAGCAGTTCTTC
- TRBJ2-7 TRBV27 CASSTRGRSYEQYF TGTGCCAGCAGTACCCGGGGCCGTTCCTACGAGCAGTACTTC
- TRBJ2-1 TRBV28 CASSISPRGYEQFF TGTGCCAGCAGTATTTCTCCCCGGGGTTATGAGCAGTTCTTC
- TRBJ2-7 TRBV6-5 CASSYSTRGEMEQYF TGTGCCAGCAGTTACTCGACCAGAGGAGAGATGGAGCAGTACTTC
- TRBJ2-7 TRBV6-1 CASSYTGSYEQYF TGTGCCAGCAGCTACACAGGGTCCTACGAGCAGTACTTC
- TRBJ2-7 TRBV27 CASSPTAGALGEQYF TGTGCCAGCAGTCCTACGGCGGGCGCGCTGGGCGAGCAGTACTTC
- TRBJ2-6 TRBV11-1 CASSLGKTSGANVLTF TGTGCCAGCAGCTTAGGGAAGACCTCTGGGGCCAACGTCCTGACTTTC
- TRBJ1-1 TRBV27 CASRTVNTEAFF TGTGCCAGCAGGACGGTGAACACTGAAGCTTTCTTT
TRBD1 TRBJ1-2 TRBV14 CASSPILTGDRTYNYGYTF TGTGCCAGCAGCCCGATCCTCACTGGGGACAGGACCTATAACTATGGCTACACCTTC
- TRBJ1-2 TRBV6-1 CASSESALSYGYTF TGTGCCAGCAGTGAATCGGCCCTCTCCTATGGCTACACCTTC
- TRBJ2-3 TRBV6-6 CASSYTTDTQYF TGTGCCAGCAGTTATACTACAGATACGCAGTATTTT
- TRBJ2-3 TRBV4-3 CASSVRFQGNTQYF TGCGCCAGCAGCGTACGATTCCAGGGAAATACGCAGTATTTT
TRBD2 TRBJ2-7 TRBV6-6 CASSQGAGGSYEQYF TGTGCCAGCAGTCAGGGAGCGGGAGGGTCCTACGAGCAGTACTTC